Each of the 30 T cell receptor beta chains below was sequenced from the same sample in a study of control samples from healthy donors and cancer patients (TCRdb year 2020). Libraries were made using the immunoSEQ multiplex PCR assay. Imported from immuneACCESS, the table was reduced by TCRdb to in-frame sequences with V and J called. These copies leave out some clones; in studies compared against another copy, an unresolved V gene accounts for under half, and the cause of the remainder is not known. Across this sample there are 4,500 to 6,000 clones, with 84% seen only once. Clones ranked in the top ten supply approximately 7.1% of the sample. The sequenced sample was formalin-fixed, paraffin-embedded tissue. These receptors were taken from a female donor with lung cancer.

In nucleotides, the CDR3 is TGTGCCTGGACCAGCGGGGGAAACAATGAGCAGTTCTTC. Its translation is CAWTSGGNNEQFF. The chain couples TRBV30 to TRBJ2-1, with TRBD2 identical over 8 bases. Germline lookup yields CDR1 GTSNPN and CDR2 SVGIG (reference sequence). The junction had 4 bases not matched to a gene; V was cut back by 4 bases and J by 5 bases. CDR3 length equals 13 residues. Using reference TRBV30 and TRBJ2-1 for the parts outside the CDR3, the full variable domain is SQTIHQWPATLVQPVGSPLSLECTVEGTSNPNLYWYRQAAGRGLQLLFYSVGIGQISSEVPQNLSASRPQDRQFILSSKKLLLSDSGFYLCAWTSGGNNEQFFGPGTRLTVL.

CDR3 protein: CASSELNVGQANYGYTF. The CDR3 DNA is TGTGCCAGCAGCGAGTTAAACGTGGGGCAGGCTAACTATGGCTACACCTTC. The V call is TRBV9, the J call TRBJ1-2; a possible D gene is TRBD1 (5 bases). Germline assignment: CDR1 SGDLS and CDR2 YYNGEE. The V and J ends lost 3 bases and 0 bases respectively, with 18 bases between them. This CDR3 is 17 amino acids long.

This clone showed up just once. This chain links TRBV18 with TRBJ2-2; D remains ambiguous. The V and J ends lost 2 bases and 0 bases respectively, with 10 bases between them. Germline V gene data show CDR1 as KGHSH and CDR2 as LQKENI. The CDR3 runs to 16 residues. This CDR3 reads CASSPVPATNTGELFF. In DNA form, the CDR3 reads TGTGCCAGCTCACCAGTTCCGGCTACGAACACCGGGGAGCTGTTTTTT.

The chain has TRBV19 and TRBJ1-1; possibly TRBD1 for D (6 bases). Germline V gene data show CDR1 as LNHDA and CDR2 as SQIVND (reference sequence). V was cut by 6 bases and J by 3 bases, with 11 bases left in between. This CDR3 spans 13 amino acids. The CDR3 nucleotides read TGTGCCAGTAGCGTCCAGGGGTACACTGAAGCTTTCTTT. Its protein is CASSVQGYTEAFF. Full variable domain (missing parts from reference TRBV19 and TRBJ1-1): DGGITQSPKYLFRKEGQNVTLSCEQNLNHDAMYWYRQDPGQGLRLIYYSQIVNDFQKGDIAEGYSVSREKKESFPLTVTSAQKNPTAFYLCASSVQGYTEAFFGQGTRLTVV.

J is TRBJ2-7 and V is TRBV19, with D perhaps TRBD2 (5 bases). Germline V gene data show CDR1 as LNHDA and CDR2 as SQIVND (reference sequence). V lost 2 bases, J lost 0 bases, and 14 bases lay in between. This CDR3 is built from 16 residues. The CDR3 DNA reads TGTGCCAGTAGTATACGAAGAGGGTCTAGCTCCTACGAGCAGTACTTC. This sequence encodes CASSIRRGSSSYEQYF.

This clone has only one observation. The same CDR3 is also encoded by other DNA sequences in this sample. This sequence joins TRBV2 and TRBJ1-5, with D possibly matching TRBD1 (6 bases). V gave up 0 bases and J gave up 7 bases, with 13 bases separating them. In germline, CDR1 is SNHLY, CDR2 FYNNEI. The CDR3 is 15 amino acids. CDR3 in amino acids: CASSEARGAGQPQHF. The CDR3 bases are TGTGCCAGCAGTGAAGCTCGGGGGGCTGGGCAGCCCCAGCATTTT. The full variable domain, completed using reference TRBV2 and TRBJ1-5, is EPEVTQTPSHQVTQMGQEVILRCVPISNHLYFYWYRQILGQKVEFLVSFYNNEISEKSEIFDDQFSVERPDGSNFTLKIRSTKLEDSAMYFCASSEARGAGQPQHFGDGTRLSIL.

The CDR3 DNA reads TGTGCCAGCAGCTTGTCGGGGAGTCGGGAAAAACTGTTTTTT. It encodes CASSLSGSREKLFF. The rearrangement joins TRBV5-4 to TRBJ1-4; D ambiguous. This CDR3 spans 14 amino acids. Trimming removed 1 base from V and 8 bases from J, with 12 bases in between. Germline V lookup: CDR1 SGHNT, CDR2 YYREEE (reference sequence).

The genes are TRBV3-1 (or the pseudogene TRBV3-2) and TRBJ1-1, with unresolved D. The CDR3 has 13 residues. The germline V and J ends were trimmed by 3 bases and 4 bases, with 9 bases remaining between them. Germline lookup yields CDR1 LGHDT and CDR2 YNNKEL (reference sequence). CDR3 sequence (DNA): TGTGCCAGCAGCCACAGAGGGCGCACTGAAGCTTTCTTT. Its protein is CASSHRGRTEAFF.

CDR3 nucleotide sequence: TGTGCCAGCAGCTTATATTCAGGGGTGGAGTCTGGAAACACCATATATTTT. Encoded protein: CASSLYSGVESGNTIYF. The rearrangement uses TRBV7-2 and TRBJ1-3; tentatively, D is TRBD1 (6 bases). CDR1 is SGHTA, CDR2 FQGNSA, per germline. The V and J ends lost 2 bases and 1 base respectively, with 15 bases between them. CDR3 length: 17 amino acids. Together with reference TRBV7-2 and TRBJ1-3, the CDR3 gives the full variable domain: GAGVSQSPSNKVTEKGKDVELRCDPISGHTALYWYRQSLGQGLEFLIYFQGNSAPDKSGLPSDRFSAERTGGSVSTLTIQRTQQEDSAVYLCASSLYSGVESGNTIYFGEGSWLTVV.

The chain is built from TRBV10-3 and TRBJ1-5, with 7 bases fitting TRBD1. The J segment lost 5 bases and the V segment lost 8 bases, leaving 6 bases of the junction unmatched. The V gene's germline CDR1 is ENHRY and CDR2 SYGVKD. The CDR3 has 13 residues. The CDR3: CAIGTGTDQPQHF. Written as DNA, the CDR3 is TGTGCCATCGGCACAGGGACAGATCAGCCCCAGCATTTT.

This clone was found a few times. The chain carries TRBV6-5 and TRBJ1-4; D may be TRBD1 (5 bases). This CDR3 contains 14 residues. Trimming removed 3 bases at V and 7 bases at J, with 12 bases between. Germline lookup yields CDR1 MNHEY and CDR2 SVGAGI. The CDR3 bases are TGTGCCAGCAGTTATTTGGGGCTAGGTGAAAAACTGTTTTTT. Amino acid sequence: CASSYLGLGEKLFF.

The chain has TRBV4-3 and TRBJ2-7, with TRBD2 matching 10 bases. Trimming removed 2 bases from V and 5 bases from J; junction bases left unmatched: 6. From germline, CDR1 is LGHNA and CDR2 YSLEER. The CDR3 loop spans 15 amino acids. As DNA, the CDR3 is TGCGCCAGCAGCCAACTAGCGGGGGCTCGCCACGAGCAGTACTTC. It encodes CASSQLAGARHEQYF.

This clone turned up a few times. The chain links TRBV7-2 to TRBJ2-1; no definite D call. The CDR3 consists of 13 residues. Looked up from germline, CDR1 is SGHTA and CDR2 is FQGNSA. V was cut by 3 bases and J by 11 bases, with 14 bases left in between. Here the CDR3 DNA reads TGTGCCAGCAGCTTGGGTTTGGGAACTCAGCAGTTCTTC. It codes for CASSLGLGTQQFF.

The chain couples TRBV30 to TRBJ2-1; 14 bases are a match to TRBD2. CDR3 length: 13 residues. Unmatched junction bases numbered 3, after V lost 7 bases and J lost 7 bases. Germline V gene data show CDR1 as GTSNPN and CDR2 as SVGIG (reference sequence). The CDR3 DNA reads as TGTGCCTCGGGACTAGCGGGAGTGAATGAGCAGTTCTTC. Its protein product is CASGLAGVNEQFF.

This clone was seen more than once but under ten times. This chain connects TRBV7-2 to TRBJ1-2; 10 bases agree with TRBD1. V lost 5 bases, J lost 5 bases, and 5 bases stayed unmatched. Germline V CDR1 and CDR2: SGHTA, FQGNSA. CDR3 length: 14 residues. The CDR3 coding sequence is TGTGCCAGCAGCCCCGACAGGGGGCAATATGGCTACACCTTC. This codes for CASSPDRGQYGYTF.

The J gene is TRBJ1-5, the V gene TRBV28; unclear D gene. Trimming took 1 base from V and 0 from J, leaving 16 bases between them. The germline gives CDR1 MDHEN, CDR2 SYDVKM. The CDR3 length is 18 residues. CDR3 nucleotide sequence: TGTGCCAGCAGTTTATCCCTGGGGATTGGGGATAGCAATCAGCCCCAGCATTTT. Translation gives CASSLSLGIGDSNQPQHF.

This clone appeared a few times. The rearrangement links TRBV5-1 to TRBJ2-5; either TRBD1 or TRBD2 may supply D (5 bases each). V lost 1 base to trimming and J lost 3 bases, with 13 bases between them. Germline V gives CDR1 SGHRS, CDR2 YFSETQ. This CDR3 comprises 15 residues. CDR3 sequence: CASSLWGRVEETQYF. For the CDR3, the DNA is TGCGCCAGCAGCTTGTGGGGACGCGTCGAAGAGACCCAGTACTTC.

This clone has only one observation. V and J are TRBV6-2 or TRBV6-3 and TRBJ1-2; perhaps TRBD1 as D (5 bases). The ends were cut back, 0 bases at V and 8 bases at J, with 10 bases in the middle. The CDR3 is 13 amino acids. The germline V gene has CDR1 MNHEY and CDR2 SVGEGT. The CDR3 nucleotides read TGTGCCAGCAGTTACTCTCGGGGGATCGGCTACACCTTC. It specifies CASSYSRGIGYTF.

V usage is TRBV13 and J usage is TRBJ2-6, with a tentative D call TRBD1 (6 bases). This CDR3 comprises 15 residues. In germline, CDR1 is PRHDT, CDR2 FYEKMQ (reference sequence). Trimming took 5 bases from V and 2 from J, leaving 10 bases between them. The CDR3 here is CASSLTGTGANVLTF. The CDR3 DNA sequence: TGTGCCAGCAGCCTAACAGGGACTGGGGCCAACGTCCTGACTTTC.

The gene calls are TRBV5-1 and TRBJ1-6; 10 bases align to TRBD1. Germline V gene lookup returns CDR1 SGHRS and CDR2 YFSETQ. Trimming at V came to 4 bases and at J to 6 bases, leaving 4 bases not matched to a gene. This CDR3 has 15 amino acids. CDR3 protein: CASSRGTGANSPLHF. The CDR3 nucleotides are TGCGCCAGCAGCCGCGGGACAGGGGCTAATTCACCCCTCCACTTT.

V usage is TRBV6-1 and J usage is TRBJ1-5, with D uncertain. Germline CDR1 is MNHNS and CDR2 is SASEGT. CDR3 length equals 14 residues. V lost 0 bases, J lost 4 bases, and 7 bases lay in between. CDR3 nucleotides: TGTGCCAGCAGTGAAGCGATGGTGAATCAGCCCCAGCATTTT. This codes for CASSEAMVNQPQHF.

This clone was observed a few times. The J gene is TRBJ1-2, the V gene TRBV23-1; maybe TRBD1 (6 bases). TRBV23-1 is classed as an ORF, of uncertain function. The CDR3 length is 19 residues. The V gene lost 2 bases and the J gene lost 5 bases, with 27 bases spanning the gap. CDR3 in amino acids: CASSQGLAGVHFTHYGYTF. The CDR3 coding sequence is TGCGCCAGCAGTCAAGGGTTGGCAGGGGTCCACTTTACCCATTATGGCTACACCTTC.

In regard to this clone: At one of its ends the junction is not consistent with the germline gene, which may arise from a read error. The rearrangement joins TRBV28 to TRBJ1-5; D ambiguous. Germline CDR1 reads MDHEN; CDR2 reads SYDVKM. The CDR3 length is 14 residues. The CDR3 protein is CANSLDGYNQPQHF. The CDR3 region has the DNA TGTGCCAACAGTTTAGATGGATACAATCAGCCCCAGCATTTT.

The V gene is TRBV7-3, the J gene TRBJ2-3; a weak D match, TRBD2 (7 bases). V shed 2 bases and J shed 5 bases, with 11 bases lying between them. The length of the CDR3 is 14 residues. Germline CDR1 and CDR2: SGHTA and FQGTGA. The CDR3 region is CASSLGGGVDTQYF. DNA of the CDR3: TGTGCCAGCAGCTTAGGCGGGGGCGTAGATACGCAGTATTTT. Filled out from reference TRBV7-3 and TRBJ2-3, the complete variable domain reads GAGVSQTPSNKVTEKGKYVELRCDPISGHTALYWYRQSLGQGPEFLIYFQGTGAADDSGLPNDRFFAVRPEGSVSTLKIQRTERGDSAVYLCASSLGGGVDTQYFGPGTRLTVL.

Comments on this clone: Within the sample, other DNA sequences also encode this same CDR3. The chain employs TRBV7-9 and TRBJ2-1, with TRBD2 as a possible D gene (6 bases). Germline V gene data show CDR1 as SEHNR and CDR2 as FQNEAQ (reference sequence). The CDR3 consists of 15 residues. V gave up 0 bases and J gave up 12 bases, with 18 bases separating them. The CDR3 spells CASSLAEGGAMRQFF. The CDR3 DNA reads TGTGCCAGCAGCTTAGCGGAAGGAGGGGCAATGAGGCAGTTCTTC.

The rearrangement uses TRBV11-2 and TRBJ1-1, with 8 positions matching TRBD1. CDR3 length: 15 amino acids. V was pared by 5 bases and J by 6 bases, with 11 bases of the junction left unmatched. Germline V lookup: CDR1 SGHAT, CDR2 FQNNGV. The CDR3 DNA reads TGTGCCAGCAGCAAATGGACAGGGCCTACCCCTGAAGCTTTCTTT. Translation gives CASSKWTGPTPEAFF.

The genes are TRBV6-4 and TRBJ2-1, with 9 bases fitting TRBD1. In germline, CDR1 is MRHNA, CDR2 SNTAGT. The CDR3 extends over 17 amino acids. The ends lost 3 bases at V and 4 bases at J; junction bases unmatched: 10. The CDR3 region has the DNA TGTGCCAGCAGTGAGAGGGGCCGGGACAGGGTTTACAATGAGCAGTTCTTC. Its translation is CASSERGRDRVYNEQFF.

V gene TRBV10-3 combines with J gene TRBJ2-3; 12 bases line up with TRBD2. The V and J ends lost 6 bases and 0 bases, in that order; junction bases with no gene match: 10. CDR1 and CDR2 (germline): ENHRY, SYGVKD. CDR3 length: 18 residues. The CDR3 reads CAISDTSGRPGSTDTQYF. CDR3 DNA sequence: TGTGCCATCAGCGACACTAGCGGGAGGCCGGGGAGCACAGATACGCAGTATTTT.

The genes are TRBV6-1 and TRBJ2-5; D possibly corresponds to TRBD1 (6 bases). The germline V gene has CDR1 MNHNS and CDR2 SASEGT. The V end was cut by 3 bases, the J end by 4 bases, with 9 bases between. The CDR3 totals 13 residues. In nucleotides, the CDR3 is TGTGCCAGCAGTGATACAGGGCGAGAGACCCAGTACTTC. Translation gives CASSDTGRETQYF.

The chain couples TRBV19 to TRBJ1-1, with 9 bases lining up with TRBD1. Trimming removed 8 bases from V and 4 bases from J; junction bases left unmatched: 11. The CDR3 has 15 residues. In germline, CDR1 is LNHDA, CDR2 SQIVND (reference sequence). CDR3 in amino acids: CASRTGGAWSTEAFF. The CDR3 coding sequence is TGTGCCAGTCGAACAGGGGGCGCTTGGAGCACTGAAGCTTTCTTT.